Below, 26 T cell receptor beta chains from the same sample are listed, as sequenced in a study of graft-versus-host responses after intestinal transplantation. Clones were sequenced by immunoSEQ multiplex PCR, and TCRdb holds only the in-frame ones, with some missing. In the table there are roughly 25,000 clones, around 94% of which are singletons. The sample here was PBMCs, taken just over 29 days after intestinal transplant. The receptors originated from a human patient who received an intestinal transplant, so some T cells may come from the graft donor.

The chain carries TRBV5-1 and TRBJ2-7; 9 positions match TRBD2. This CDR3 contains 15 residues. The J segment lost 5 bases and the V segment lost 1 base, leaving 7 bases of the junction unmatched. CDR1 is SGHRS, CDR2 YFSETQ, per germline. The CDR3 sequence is CASSLRREGTHEQYF. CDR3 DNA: TGCGCCAGCAGCTTGAGGCGGGAGGGTACCCACGAGCAGTACTTC.

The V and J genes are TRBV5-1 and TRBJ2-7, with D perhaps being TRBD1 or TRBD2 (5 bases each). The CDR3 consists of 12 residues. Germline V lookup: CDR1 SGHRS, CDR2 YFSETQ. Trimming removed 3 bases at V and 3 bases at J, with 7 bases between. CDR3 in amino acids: CASSSRGYEQYF. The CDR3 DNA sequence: TGCGCCAGCAGCTCGAGGGGCTACGAGCAGTACTTC.

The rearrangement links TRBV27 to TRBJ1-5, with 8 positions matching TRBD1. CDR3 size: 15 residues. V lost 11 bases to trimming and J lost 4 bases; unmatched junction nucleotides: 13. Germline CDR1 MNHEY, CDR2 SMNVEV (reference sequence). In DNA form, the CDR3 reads TGTGCCCACCTATTGGGGGACAGGCGGAATCAGCCCCAGCATTTT. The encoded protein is CAHLLGDRRNQPQHF.

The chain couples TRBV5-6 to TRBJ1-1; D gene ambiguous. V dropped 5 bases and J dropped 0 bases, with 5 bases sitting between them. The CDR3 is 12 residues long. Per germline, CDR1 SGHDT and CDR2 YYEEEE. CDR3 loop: CASSLMNTEAFF. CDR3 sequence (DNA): TGTGCCAGCAGTCTCATGAACACTGAAGCTTTCTTT.

The CDR3 region is CASSQGREGYEQYF. DNA for the CDR3: TGCGCCAGCAGCCAAGGTCGGGAGGGGTACGAGCAGTACTTC. This chain connects TRBV4-1 to TRBJ2-7, with 8 bases aligning to TRBD2. Germline loops: CDR1 MGHRA, CDR2 YSYEKL. J was trimmed by 4 bases and V by 1 base; bases with no gene match: 3. The CDR3 is 14 residues long.

Written as DNA, the CDR3 is TGTGCCAGCAGCCACGAATTCCAGCCCCAGCATTTT. Amino acid sequence: CASSHEFQPQHF. V usage is TRBV6-5 and J usage is TRBJ1-5, with no clear D. Germline values: CDR1 MNHEY, CDR2 SVGAGI. Trimming took 6 bases from V and 7 from J, leaving 10 bases between them. There are 12 residues in the CDR3.

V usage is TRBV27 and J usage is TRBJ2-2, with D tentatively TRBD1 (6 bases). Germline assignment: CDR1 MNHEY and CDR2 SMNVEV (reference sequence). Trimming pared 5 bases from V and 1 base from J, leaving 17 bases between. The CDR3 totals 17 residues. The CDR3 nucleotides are TGTGCCAGCAGTCCTCTTGGGCAGGGGAAGAACACCGGGGAGCTGTTTTTT. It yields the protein CASSPLGQGKNTGELFF.

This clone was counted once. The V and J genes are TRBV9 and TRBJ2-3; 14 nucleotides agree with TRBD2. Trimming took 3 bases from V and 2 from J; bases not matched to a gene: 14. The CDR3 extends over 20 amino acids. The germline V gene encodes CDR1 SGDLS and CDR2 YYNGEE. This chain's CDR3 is CASSASTGLAGGYSTDTQYF. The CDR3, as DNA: TGTGCCAGCAGCGCATCAACCGGACTAGCGGGGGGCTACTCCACAGATACGCAGTATTTT.

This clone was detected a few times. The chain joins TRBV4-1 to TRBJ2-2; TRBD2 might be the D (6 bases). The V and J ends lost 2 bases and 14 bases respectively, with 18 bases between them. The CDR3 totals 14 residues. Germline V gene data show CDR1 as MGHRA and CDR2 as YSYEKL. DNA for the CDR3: TGCGCCAGCAGCCAACCCCAAGGAGGGCGGGGACTGTTTTTT. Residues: CASSQPQGGRGLFF.

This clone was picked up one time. CDR3 region: CASSVEGGSYNEQFF. CDR3 bases: TGTGCCAGCAGCGTAGAAGGGGGCTCCTACAATGAGCAGTTCTTC. The rearrangement uses TRBV9 and TRBJ2-1; a weak D match, TRBD1 (6 bases). V lost 0 bases and J lost 0, with 7 bases in between. The CDR3 totals 15 residues. CDR1 is SGDLS and CDR2 is YYNGEE in the germline V gene.

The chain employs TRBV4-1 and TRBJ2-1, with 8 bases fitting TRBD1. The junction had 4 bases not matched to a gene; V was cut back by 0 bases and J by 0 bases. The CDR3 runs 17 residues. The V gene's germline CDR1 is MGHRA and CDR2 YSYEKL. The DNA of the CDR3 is TGCGCCAGCAGCCAAGATCTTGGGACAGGCTCCTACAATGAGCAGTTCTTC. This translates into CASSQDLGTGSYNEQFF.

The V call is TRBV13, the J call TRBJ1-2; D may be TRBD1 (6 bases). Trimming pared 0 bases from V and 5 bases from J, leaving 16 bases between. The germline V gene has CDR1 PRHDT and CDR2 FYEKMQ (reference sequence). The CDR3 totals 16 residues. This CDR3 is CASSLGAEGDPYGYTF. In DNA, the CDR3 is TGTGCCAGCAGCTTAGGGGCTGAGGGGGATCCTTATGGCTACACCTTC.

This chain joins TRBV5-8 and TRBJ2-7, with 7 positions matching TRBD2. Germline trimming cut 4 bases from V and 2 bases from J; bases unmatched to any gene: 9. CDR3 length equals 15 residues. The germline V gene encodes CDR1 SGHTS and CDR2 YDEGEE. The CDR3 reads CASSRPGGGPYEQYF. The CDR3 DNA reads TGTGCCAGCAGCCGCCCGGGGGGAGGGCCCTACGAGCAGTACTTC.

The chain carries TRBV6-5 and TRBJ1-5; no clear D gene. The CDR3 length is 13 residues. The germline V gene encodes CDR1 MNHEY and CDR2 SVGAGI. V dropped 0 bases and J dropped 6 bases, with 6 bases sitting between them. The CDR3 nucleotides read TGTGCCAGCAGTTACTCGTCAGGTCAGCCCCAGCATTTT. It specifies CASSYSSGQPQHF.

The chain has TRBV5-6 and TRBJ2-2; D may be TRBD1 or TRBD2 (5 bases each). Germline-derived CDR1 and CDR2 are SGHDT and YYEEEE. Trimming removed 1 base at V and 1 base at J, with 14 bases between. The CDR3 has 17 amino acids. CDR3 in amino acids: CASSLSPGTVNTGELFF. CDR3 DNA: TGTGCCAGCAGCTTGTCCCCCGGGACGGTGAACACCGGGGAGCTGTTTTTT.

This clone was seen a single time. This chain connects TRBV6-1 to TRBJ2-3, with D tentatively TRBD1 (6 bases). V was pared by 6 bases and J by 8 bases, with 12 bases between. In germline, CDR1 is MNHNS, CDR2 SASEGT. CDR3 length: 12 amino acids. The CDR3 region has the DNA TGTGCCAGCAGCGCAAGGGGGAGTACGCAGTATTTT. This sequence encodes CASSARGSTQYF.

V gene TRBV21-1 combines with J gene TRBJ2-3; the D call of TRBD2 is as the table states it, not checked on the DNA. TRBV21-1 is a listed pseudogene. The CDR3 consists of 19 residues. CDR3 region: CASSKEERLAGVWADTQYF. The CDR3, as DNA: TGTGCCAGCAGCAAAGAGGAGCGGCTAGCGGGAGTGTGGGCAGATACGCAGTATTTT.

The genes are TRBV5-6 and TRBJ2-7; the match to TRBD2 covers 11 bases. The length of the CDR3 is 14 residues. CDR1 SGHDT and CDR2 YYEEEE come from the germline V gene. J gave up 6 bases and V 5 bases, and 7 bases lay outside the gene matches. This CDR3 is CASRIAGGPGEQYF. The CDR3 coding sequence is TGTGCCAGCAGGATAGCGGGGGGGCCAGGCGAGCAGTACTTC.

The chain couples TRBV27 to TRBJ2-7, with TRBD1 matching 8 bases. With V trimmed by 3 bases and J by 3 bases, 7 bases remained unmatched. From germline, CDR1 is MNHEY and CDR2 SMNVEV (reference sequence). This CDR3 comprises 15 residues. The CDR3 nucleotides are TGTGCCAGCAGTTTTGTCACAGGGGGATACTACGAGCAGTACTTC. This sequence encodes CASSFVTGGYYEQYF.

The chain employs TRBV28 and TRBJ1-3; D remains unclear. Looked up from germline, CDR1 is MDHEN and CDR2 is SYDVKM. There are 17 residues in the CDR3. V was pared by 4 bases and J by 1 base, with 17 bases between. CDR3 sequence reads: CASSSYLQRESGNTIYF. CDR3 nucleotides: TGTGCCAGCAGTTCCTACTTACAGAGGGAGTCTGGAAACACCATATATTTT.

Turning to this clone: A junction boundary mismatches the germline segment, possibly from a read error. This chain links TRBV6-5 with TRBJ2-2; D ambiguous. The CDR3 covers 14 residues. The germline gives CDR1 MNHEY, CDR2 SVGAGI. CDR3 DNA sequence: TGTGCCAGCAGTCATGCAAAAACCACCCGGGAGCTGTTTTTT. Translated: CASSHAKTTRELFF.

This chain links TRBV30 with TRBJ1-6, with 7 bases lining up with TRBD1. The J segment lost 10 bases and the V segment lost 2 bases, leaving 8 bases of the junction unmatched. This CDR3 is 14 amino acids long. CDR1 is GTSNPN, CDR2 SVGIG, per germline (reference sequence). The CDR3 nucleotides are TGTGCCTGGAGTAGAGGACAGGCATTGTCACCCCTCCACTTT. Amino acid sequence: CAWSRGQALSPLHF.

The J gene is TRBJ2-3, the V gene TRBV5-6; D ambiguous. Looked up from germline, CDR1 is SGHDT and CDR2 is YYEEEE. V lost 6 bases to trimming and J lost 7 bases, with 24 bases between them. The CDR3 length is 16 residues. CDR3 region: CASTSARLGFGYTQYF. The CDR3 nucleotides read TGTGCCAGCACCTCGGCGAGGCTAGGGTTCGGATATACGCAGTATTTT.

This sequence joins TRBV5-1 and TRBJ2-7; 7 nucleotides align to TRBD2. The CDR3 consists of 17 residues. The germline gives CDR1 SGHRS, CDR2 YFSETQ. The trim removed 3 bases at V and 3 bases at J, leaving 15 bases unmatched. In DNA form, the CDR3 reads TGCGCCAGCAGCTGGGTGGGGATGGCGGGAGCGGTCTACGAGCAGTACTTC. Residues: CASSWVGMAGAVYEQYF.

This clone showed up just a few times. Here the CDR3 reads CASTPAGGNTIYF. The CDR3 DNA sequence: TGTGCCAGTACTCCCGCTGGGGGAAACACCATATATTTT. This rearrangement joins TRBV19 to TRBJ1-3; no definite D call. The V and J ends lost 7 bases and 4 bases respectively, with 11 bases between them. CDR1 is LNHDA, CDR2 SQIVND, per germline (reference sequence). CDR3 size: 13 residues.

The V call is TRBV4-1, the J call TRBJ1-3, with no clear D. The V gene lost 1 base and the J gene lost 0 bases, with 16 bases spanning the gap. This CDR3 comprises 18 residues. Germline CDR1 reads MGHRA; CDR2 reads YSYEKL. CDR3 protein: CASSQGPPTESSGNTIYF. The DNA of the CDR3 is TGCGCCAGCAGCCAAGGGCCCCCTACAGAGAGCTCTGGAAACACCATATATTTT.